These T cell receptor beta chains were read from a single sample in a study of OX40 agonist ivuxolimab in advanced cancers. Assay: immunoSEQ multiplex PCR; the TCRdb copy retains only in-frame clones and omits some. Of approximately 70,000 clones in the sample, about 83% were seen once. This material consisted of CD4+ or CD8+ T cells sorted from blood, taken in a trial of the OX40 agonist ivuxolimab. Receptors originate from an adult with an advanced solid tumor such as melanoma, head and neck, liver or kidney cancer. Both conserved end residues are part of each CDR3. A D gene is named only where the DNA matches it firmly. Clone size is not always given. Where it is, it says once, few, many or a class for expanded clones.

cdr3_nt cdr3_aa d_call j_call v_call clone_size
TGTGCCAGCAGCGTCGGACTGTCCACCCCCTACGAGCAGTACTTC CASSVGLSTPYEQYF - TRBJ2-7 TRBV9 -
TGTGCCAGTCACGAAGACATCCGGGTCAAGCAGTACTTC CASHEDIRVKQYF - TRBJ2-7 TRBV6-1 once
TGTGCCAGCAGCTCTATGGGCTACAATGAGCAGTTCTTC CASSSMGYNEQFF - TRBJ2-1 TRBV7-2 -
TGCGCCAGCAGCTCTAGCAAAAACATTCAGTACTTC CASSSSKNIQYF - TRBJ2-4 TRBV5-1 -
TGTGCCAGTAGTAAGCAGGGGATGGGTCAAGAGACCCAGTACTTC CASSKQGMGQETQYF - TRBJ2-5 TRBV19 -
TGTGCCAGCACACGGGACTTTGGATACAATGAGCAGTTCTTC CASTRDFGYNEQFF - TRBJ2-1 TRBV7-6 -
TGTGCCAGCAGCGTAGATCATGGACAGGGAGAGACCCAGTACTTC CASSVDHGQGETQYF TRBD1 TRBJ2-5 TRBV9 -
TGTGCCAGCAGCATCGCGGGCCCCGTGACCCTCTACGAGCAGTACTTC CASSIAGPVTLYEQYF - TRBJ2-7 TRBV5-6 -
TGTGCCAGCAGCGTTGGGGGCGGGGTCTCCTACGAGCAGTACTTC CASSVGGGVSYEQYF - TRBJ2-7 TRBV5-4 -
TGTGCCAGCTCACCACCGGGGTCAGTATTAAGCAATCAGCCCCAGCATTTT CASSPPGSVLSNQPQHF - TRBJ1-5 TRBV18 -
TGCGCCACCGAAGGGGCGAGCTCTGGAAACACCATATATTTT CATEGASSGNTIYF - TRBJ1-3 TRBV10-2 -
TGTGCCAGCACCCGGGGGGTAAACAATGAGCAGTTCTTC CASTRGVNNEQFF TRBD2 TRBJ2-1 TRBV19 -
TGTGCCAGCAGTTACACCTCTAGCAATCAGCCCCAGCATTTT CASSYTSSNQPQHF - TRBJ1-5 TRBV6-6 -
TGTGCCAGCAGCCCCGTACAGGGGATCACAGATACGCAGTATTTT CASSPVQGITDTQYF TRBD1 TRBJ2-3 TRBV7-6 -
TGTGCCAGCAGTACAACAGGGGGCCATAACTATGGCTACACCTTC CASSTTGGHNYGYTF TRBD1 TRBJ1-2 TRBV6-5 -
TGTGCCACCAGAAACGCCGGGACTTTGATAGATACGCAGTATTTT CATRNAGTLIDTQYF - TRBJ2-3 TRBV2 once
TGCGCCAGCAGCTTGAGGGGGGGACAGATCGGCACTGAAGCTTTCTTT CASSLRGGQIGTEAFF TRBD1 TRBJ1-1 TRBV5-1 -
TGCGCCAGCAGCTTGGTCCCGGGACCCGAAAACATTCAGTACTTC CASSLVPGPENIQYF - TRBJ2-4 TRBV5-1 -
TGTGCCAGCAGCTTAGGTGGGACAGGGGGCTACACTGAAGCTTTCTTT CASSLGGTGGYTEAFF TRBD1 TRBJ1-1 TRBV7-6 once
TGTGCCATCAGTGAGTTGCGCGAGCAGTACTTC CAISELREQYF - TRBJ2-7 TRBV10-3 -
TGTGCCAGTAGTTCTCTGGGAGTTGGCAATCAGCCCCAGCATTTT CASSSLGVGNQPQHF - TRBJ1-5 TRBV19 -
TGTGCCAGCAGCATGACAGGGGGAACTAATGAAAAACTGTTTTTT CASSMTGGTNEKLFF TRBD1 TRBJ1-4 TRBV5-6 -
TGCGCCAGCAGGTTACGGGGACAGCGGGATTCACCCCTCCACTTT CASRLRGQRDSPLHF TRBD1 TRBJ1-6 TRBV5-1 -
TGTGCCAGCAGCGTGTATTCGGGGGTCTTGGAGACCCAGTACTTC CASSVYSGVLETQYF - TRBJ2-5 TRBV5-4 -
TGCGCCAGCAGCCCCCCCTGGGAGACCCAGTACTTC CASSPPWETQYF - TRBJ2-5 TRBV5-1 -
TGTGCCAGCAGTGCAAACGGGGGGGTCGACTACAATGAGCAGTTCTTC CASSANGGVDYNEQFF TRBD2 TRBJ2-1 TRBV6-1 -
TGTGCCACCAGCAGAGAACCAGAGACCCAGTACTTC CATSREPETQYF - TRBJ2-5 TRBV15 -
TGCGCCAGCAGGGGGGGGCCGGATGAGCAGTTCTTC CASRGGPDEQFF - TRBJ2-1 TRBV10-2 -
TGTGCCAGCAGCCAACAGGGGGGATATGGCTACACCTTC CASSQQGGYGYTF TRBD1 TRBJ1-2 TRBV6-5 -
TGTGCCAGCAGCTACGCTACTGGACAGGTTGCCACTGAAGCTTTCTTT CASSYATGQVATEAFF TRBD1 TRBJ1-1 TRBV7-2 -
TGTGCCAGCAGCCGAACTGGACTTGGCGAAAAACTGTTTTTT CASSRTGLGEKLFF - TRBJ1-4 TRBV7-6 few
TGTGCCAGCAGCTTAGGTCCGCCCGGACTAGGCCTGACTTTC CASSLGPPGLGLTF TRBD2 TRBJ2-6 TRBV7-9 once
TGTGCCAGCAGCCCAGATTCAAGCTCCTACGAGCAGTACTTC CASSPDSSSYEQYF - TRBJ2-7 TRBV9 -